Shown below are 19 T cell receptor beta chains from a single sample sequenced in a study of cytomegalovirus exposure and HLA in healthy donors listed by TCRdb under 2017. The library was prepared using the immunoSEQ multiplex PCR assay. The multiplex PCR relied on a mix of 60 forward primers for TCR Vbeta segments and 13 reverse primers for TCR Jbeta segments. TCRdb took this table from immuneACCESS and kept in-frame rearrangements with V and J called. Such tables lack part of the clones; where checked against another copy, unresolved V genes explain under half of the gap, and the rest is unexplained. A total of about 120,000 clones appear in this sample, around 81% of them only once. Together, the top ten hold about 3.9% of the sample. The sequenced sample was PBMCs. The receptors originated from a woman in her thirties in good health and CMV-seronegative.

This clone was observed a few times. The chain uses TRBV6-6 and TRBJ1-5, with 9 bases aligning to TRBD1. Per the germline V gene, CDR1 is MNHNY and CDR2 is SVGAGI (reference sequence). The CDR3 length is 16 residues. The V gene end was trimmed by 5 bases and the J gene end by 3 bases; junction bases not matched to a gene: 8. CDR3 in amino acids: CASSLGTGKDNQPQHF. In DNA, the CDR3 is TGTGCCAGCAGTCTTGGGACAGGGAAGGACAATCAGCCCCAGCATTTT.

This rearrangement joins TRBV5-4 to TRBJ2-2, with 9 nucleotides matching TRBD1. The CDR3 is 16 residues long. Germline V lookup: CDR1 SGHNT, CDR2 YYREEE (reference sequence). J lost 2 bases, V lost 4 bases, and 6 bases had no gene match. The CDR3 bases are TGTGCCAGCAGCGGGACAGGGTTCTTTAACACCGGGGAGCTGTTTTTT. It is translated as CASSGTGFFNTGELFF.

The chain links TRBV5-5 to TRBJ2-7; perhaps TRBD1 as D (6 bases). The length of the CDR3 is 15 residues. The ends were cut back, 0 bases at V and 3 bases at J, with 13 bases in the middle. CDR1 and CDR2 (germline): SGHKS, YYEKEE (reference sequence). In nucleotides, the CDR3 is TGTGCCAGCAGCTTGGCCCCGGGACAAAACTACGAGCAGTACTTC. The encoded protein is CASSLAPGQNYEQYF.

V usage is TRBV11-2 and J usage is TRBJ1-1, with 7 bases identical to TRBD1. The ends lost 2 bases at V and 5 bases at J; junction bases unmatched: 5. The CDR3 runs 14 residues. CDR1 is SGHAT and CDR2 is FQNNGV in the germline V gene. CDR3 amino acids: CASSLYDRVTEAFF. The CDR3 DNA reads TGTGCCAGCAGCTTATATGACAGGGTGACTGAAGCTTTCTTT.

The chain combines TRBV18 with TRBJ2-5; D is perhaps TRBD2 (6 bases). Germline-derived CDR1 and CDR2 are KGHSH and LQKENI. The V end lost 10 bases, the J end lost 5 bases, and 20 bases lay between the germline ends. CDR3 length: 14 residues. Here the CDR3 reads CATKVGGPGETQYF. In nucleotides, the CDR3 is TGTGCCACCAAGGTCGGAGGGCCAGGGGAGACCCAGTACTTC.

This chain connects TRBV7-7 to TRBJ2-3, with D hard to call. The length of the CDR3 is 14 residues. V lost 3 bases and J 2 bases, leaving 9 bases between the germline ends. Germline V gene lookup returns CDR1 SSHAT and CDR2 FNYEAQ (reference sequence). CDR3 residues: CASSFSAFTDTQYF. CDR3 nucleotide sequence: TGTGCCAGCAGCTTTTCAGCGTTCACAGATACGCAGTATTTT.

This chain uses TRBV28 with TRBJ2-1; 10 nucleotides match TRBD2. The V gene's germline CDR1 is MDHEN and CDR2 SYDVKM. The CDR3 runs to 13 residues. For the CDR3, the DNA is TGTTCGACTAGCGGGTCCTTTGGGAATGAGCAGTTCTTC. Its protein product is CSTSGSFGNEQFF.

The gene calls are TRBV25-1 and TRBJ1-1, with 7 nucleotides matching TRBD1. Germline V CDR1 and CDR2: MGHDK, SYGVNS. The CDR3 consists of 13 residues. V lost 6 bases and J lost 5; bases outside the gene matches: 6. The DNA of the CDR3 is TGTGCCAGCAGCAACAGGGGAGAAACTGAAGCTTTCTTT. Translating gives CASSNRGETEAFF.

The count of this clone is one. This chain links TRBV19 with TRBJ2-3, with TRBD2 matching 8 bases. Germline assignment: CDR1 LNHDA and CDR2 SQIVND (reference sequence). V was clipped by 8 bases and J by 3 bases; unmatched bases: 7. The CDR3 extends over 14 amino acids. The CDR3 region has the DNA TGTGCCAGTGAGAGCGGGAGTGCAACAGATACGCAGTATTTT. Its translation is CASESGSATDTQYF.

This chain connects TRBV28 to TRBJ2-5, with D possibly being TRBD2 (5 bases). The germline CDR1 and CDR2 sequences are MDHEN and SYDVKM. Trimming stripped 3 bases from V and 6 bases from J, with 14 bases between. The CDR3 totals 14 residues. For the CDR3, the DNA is TGTGCCAGCAGTTTTAGAGGGAAGGAAAAGACCCAGTACTTC. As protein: CASSFRGKEKTQYF.

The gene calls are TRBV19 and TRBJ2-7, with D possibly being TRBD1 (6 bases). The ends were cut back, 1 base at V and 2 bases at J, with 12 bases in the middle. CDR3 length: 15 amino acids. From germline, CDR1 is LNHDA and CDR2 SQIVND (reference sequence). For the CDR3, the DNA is TGTGCCAGTAGTATAGCCGGCCAGGGGACCTACGAGCAGTACTTC. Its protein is CASSIAGQGTYEQYF.

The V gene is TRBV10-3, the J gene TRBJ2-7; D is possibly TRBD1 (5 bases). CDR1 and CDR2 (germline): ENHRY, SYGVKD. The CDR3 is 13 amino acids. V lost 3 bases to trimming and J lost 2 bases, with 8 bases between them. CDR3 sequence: CAISEQVPYEQYF. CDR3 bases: TGTGCCATCAGTGAACAGGTGCCCTACGAGCAGTACTTC.

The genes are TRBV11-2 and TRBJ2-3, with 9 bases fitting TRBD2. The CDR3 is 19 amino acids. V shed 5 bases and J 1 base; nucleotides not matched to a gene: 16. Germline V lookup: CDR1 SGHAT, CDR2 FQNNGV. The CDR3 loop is CASSLWARGGLAGTDTQYF. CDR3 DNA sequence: TGTGCCAGCAGCCTTTGGGCCCGAGGGGGACTAGCTGGCACAGATACGCAGTATTTT. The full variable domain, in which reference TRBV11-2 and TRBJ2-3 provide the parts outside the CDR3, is EAGVAQSPRYKIIEKRQSVAFWCNPISGHATLYWYQQILGQGPKLLIQFQNNGVVDDSQLPKDRFSAERLKGVDSTLKIQPAKLEDSAVYLCASSLWARGGLAGTDTQYFGPGTRLTVL.

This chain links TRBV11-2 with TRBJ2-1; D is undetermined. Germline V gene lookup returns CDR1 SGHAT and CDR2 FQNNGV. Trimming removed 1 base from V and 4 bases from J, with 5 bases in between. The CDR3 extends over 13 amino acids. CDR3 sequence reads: CASSLGVYNEQFF. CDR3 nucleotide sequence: TGTGCCAGCAGCTTAGGAGTGTACAATGAGCAGTTCTTC. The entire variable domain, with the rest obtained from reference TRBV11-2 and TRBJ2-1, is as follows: EAGVAQSPRYKIIEKRQSVAFWCNPISGHATLYWYQQILGQGPKLLIQFQNNGVVDDSQLPKDRFSAERLKGVDSTLKIQPAKLEDSAVYLCASSLGVYNEQFFGPGTRLTVL.

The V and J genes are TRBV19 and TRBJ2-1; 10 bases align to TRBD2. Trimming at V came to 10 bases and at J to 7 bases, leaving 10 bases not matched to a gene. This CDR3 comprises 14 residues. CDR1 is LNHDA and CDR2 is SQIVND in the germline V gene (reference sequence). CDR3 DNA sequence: TGTGCCACCGCGGTTAGCGGGAGGTCAAATGAGCAGTTCTTC. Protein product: CATAVSGRSNEQFF.

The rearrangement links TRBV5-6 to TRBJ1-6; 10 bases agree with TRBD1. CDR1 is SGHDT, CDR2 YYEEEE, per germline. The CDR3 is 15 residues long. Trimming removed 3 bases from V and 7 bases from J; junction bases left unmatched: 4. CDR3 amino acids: CASSWGQGQNSPLHF. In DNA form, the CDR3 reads TGTGCCAGCAGCTGGGGACAGGGGCAAAATTCACCCCTCCACTTT.

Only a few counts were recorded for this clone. CDR3 protein: CATSTPRQGKAEAFF. The CDR3 nucleotides read TGTGCCACCAGCACCCCTAGACAGGGGAAGGCTGAAGCTTTCTTT. The genes are TRBV15 and TRBJ1-1; TRBD1 agrees at 8 bases. With 4 bases clipped from V and 6 bases from J, the junction kept 10 bases outside the gene matches. The CDR3 totals 15 residues. Germline CDR1 reads LNHNV; CDR2 reads YYDKDF (reference sequence).

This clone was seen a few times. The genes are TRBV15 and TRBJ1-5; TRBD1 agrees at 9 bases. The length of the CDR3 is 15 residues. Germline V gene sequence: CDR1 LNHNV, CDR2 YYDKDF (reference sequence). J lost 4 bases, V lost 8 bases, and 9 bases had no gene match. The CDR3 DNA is TGTGCCACCGACTCGGGGACAGGGTGGAATCAGCCCCAGCATTTT. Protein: CATDSGTGWNQPQHF.

CDR3 nucleotides: TGTGCCAGCAGTTTTATGAACACTGAAGCTTTCTTT. Amino acids: CASSFMNTEAFF. The chain carries TRBV28 and TRBJ1-1; D not resolved. The CDR3 loop spans 12 amino acids. In germline, CDR1 is MDHEN, CDR2 SYDVKM. V shed 3 bases and J shed 0 bases, with 2 bases lying between them. The full variable domain, with the rest looked up from reference TRBV28 and TRBJ1-1, is DVKVTQSSRYLVKRTGEKVFLECVQDMDHENMFWYRQDPGLGLRLIYFSYDVKMKEKGDIPEGYSVSREKKERFSLILESASTNQTSMYLCASSFMNTEAFFGQGTRLTVV.